The entry below gives a single T cell receptor beta chain sequence along with its context. Antigen: not known. The data are from a study of brain T cells in children with intractable seizures. Study-wide findings and caveats: Viral specificity was inferred only from CDR3 similarity; HCMV serostatus was unknown.

With 1 base removed from V and 0 bases from J, the gap between germline ends came to 10 bases. The CDR3 is 16 residues long. Germline values: CDR1 SGHAT, CDR2 FQNNGV. The protocol was immunoSEQ multiplex PCR, while the TCRdb copy is restricted to in-frame clones and leaves out a portion. The sample comprises a few hundred thousand clones, over 90% of which are singletons, and 5.5% to 6% rests with the top ten. Time point denoted: blood from clinic visit 5 months post-surgery; TSC patient then seizure free. Sequencing was limited to surgery cases with top T cell transcript signatures in brain tissue. The input for sequencing was peripheral blood, taken approximately 5 months after surgery. This receptor was taken from a boy in the first two years of life with tuberous sclerosis and intractable seizures. This chain links TRBV11-2 with TRBJ2-4; D remains ambiguous. For the CDR3, the DNA is TGTGCCAGCAGCTTAGGGCCCGGGTTAGCCAAAAACATTCAGTACTTC. Protein sequence: CASSLGPGLAKNIQYF.